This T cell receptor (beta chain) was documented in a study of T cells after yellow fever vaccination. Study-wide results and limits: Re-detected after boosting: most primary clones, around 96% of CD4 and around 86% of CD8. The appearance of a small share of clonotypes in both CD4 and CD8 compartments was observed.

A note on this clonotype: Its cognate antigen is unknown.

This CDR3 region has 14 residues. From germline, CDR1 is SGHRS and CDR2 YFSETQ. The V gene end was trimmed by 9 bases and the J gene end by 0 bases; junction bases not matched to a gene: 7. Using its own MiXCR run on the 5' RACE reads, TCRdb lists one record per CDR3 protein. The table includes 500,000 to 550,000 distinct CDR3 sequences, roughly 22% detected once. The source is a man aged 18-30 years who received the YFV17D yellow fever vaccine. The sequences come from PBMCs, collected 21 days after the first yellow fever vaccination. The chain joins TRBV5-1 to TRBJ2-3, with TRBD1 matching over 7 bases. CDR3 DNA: TGCGCCACCTCGGGACAGACTAGCACAGATACGCAGTATTTT. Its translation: CATSGQTSTDTQYF.